These 27 T cell receptor beta chains were sequenced from one sample in a study of blood T cells in healthy people across ages. Combining a sample-barcoded 5' primer with a J-beta primer mix, a second PCR ran for about 6 to 12 cycles. One entry per CDR3 protein, called by TCRdb with MiXCR from the 5' RACE reads. The repertoire includes roughly 1,300,000 distinct CDR3 sequences, approximately 63% of them detected once, and 6.5% to 8% sits in the top ten. The sample consisted of blood. Receptors were obtained from a man between 18 and 35 years old in good health.

This clonotype was detected only a few times. The chain is built from TRBV12-3 or TRBV12-4 and TRBJ1-2; TRBD1 is a possible D gene (6 bases). The CDR3 totals 12 residues. V lost 8 bases to trimming and J lost 4 bases, with 11 bases between them. CDR3 loop: CASAIQGYGYTF. The CDR3 bases are TGTGCCAGCGCAATACAGGGCTATGGCTACACCTTC.

The chain employs TRBV5-1 and TRBJ2-5; 7 nucleotides agree with TRBD2. The CDR3 covers 14 residues. CDR1 and CDR2 from the germline V gene are SGHRS and YFSETQ. J gave up 5 bases and V 5 bases, and 9 bases lay outside the gene matches. This CDR3 is CASSDTAGTETQYF. CDR3 nucleotide sequence: TGCGCCAGCAGTGATACAGCGGGAACGGAGACCCAGTACTTC. Together with reference TRBV5-1 and TRBJ2-5, the CDR3 gives the full variable domain: KAGVTQTPRYLIKTRGQQVTLSCSPISGHRSVSWYQQTPGQGLQFLFEYFSETQRNKGNFPGRFSGRQFSNSRSEMNVSTLELGDSALYLCASSDTAGTETQYFGPGTRLLVL.

The table lists this clonotype with a count of one. The CDR3 region has the DNA TGCGCCAGCAGCACCGGACAGGAGGAGCAGTTCTTC. Translated, it gives CASSTGQEEQFF. V and J are TRBV5-1 and TRBJ2-1, with 7 bases aligning to TRBD1. This CDR3 comprises 12 residues. The V gene's germline CDR1 is SGHRS and CDR2 YFSETQ. V gave up 4 bases and J gave up 10 bases; unmatched junction bases: 5.

The V and J genes are TRBV27 and TRBJ2-1, with D possibly called TRBD1 or TRBD2 (7 bases each). This CDR3 comprises 14 residues. The V end was cut by 5 bases, the J end by 13 bases, with 21 bases between. Germline CDR1 is MNHEY and CDR2 is SMNVEV (reference sequence). The CDR3 region is CASSRQGGRETQFF. The DNA for the CDR3 is TGTGCCAGCAGTCGGCAGGGGGGGAGGGAGACCCAGTTCTTC.

The V and J genes are TRBV7-9 and TRBJ2-7; the D is unclear. V lost 0 bases, J lost 10 bases, and 10 bases lay in between. Per germline, CDR1 SEHNR and CDR2 FQNEAQ (reference sequence). The CDR3 is 12 amino acids. CDR3 nucleotides: TGTGCCAGCAGCTTAGCTCAAGAGGCCCAGTACTTC. Protein sequence: CASSLAQEAQYF.

This clonotype was detected ten times or more. This rearrangement joins TRBV29-1 to TRBJ2-1, with TRBD1 identical over 8 bases. This CDR3 comprises 14 residues. Germline-derived CDR1 and CDR2 are SQVTM and ANQGSEA. Trimming took 5 bases from V and 2 from J; bases not matched to a gene: 5. CDR3 sequence reads: CSVSGDRTYNEQFF. In DNA form, the CDR3 reads TGCAGCGTTTCCGGGGACAGGACCTACAATGAGCAGTTCTTC.

The CDR3: CSAPGTGGYGYTF. The CDR3 region has the DNA TGCAGTGCTCCCGGGACAGGGGGATATGGCTACACCTTC. The chain joins TRBV20-1 to TRBJ1-2; 11 nucleotides agree with TRBD1. The CDR3 totals 13 residues. The ends lost 5 bases at V and 5 bases at J; junction bases unmatched: 4. Germline V CDR1 and CDR2: DFQATT, SNEGSKA (reference sequence).

This CDR3 is CASSESTGPLGEQYF. The DNA for the CDR3 is TGTGCCAGCAGTGAATCCACAGGGCCCCTCGGGGAGCAGTACTTC. The V call is TRBV25-1, the J call TRBJ2-1, with D possibly TRBD1 on 6 matching bases. Near its end, the DNA agrees better with TRBJ2-7, so the J call may be wrong. Per germline, CDR1 MGHDK and CDR2 SYGVNS. The CDR3 spans 15 residues.

The rearrangement links TRBV6-5 to TRBJ2-5; tentatively, D is TRBD1 (6 bases). The ends were cut back, 3 bases at V and 4 bases at J, with 12 bases in the middle. The CDR3 length is 14 residues. Per the germline V gene, CDR1 is MNHEY and CDR2 is SVGAGI. CDR3 nucleotide sequence: TGTGCCAGCAGTTATTTCGGCAGGGGAGAGACCCAGTACTTC. As protein: CASSYFGRGETQYF.

The J gene is TRBJ2-3, the V gene TRBV28; D is unclear. V lost 2 bases and J 2 bases, leaving 11 bases between the germline ends. CDR1 and CDR2 from the germline V gene are MDHEN and SYDVKM. This CDR3 contains 15 residues. CDR3 sequence: CASSLIAQSTDTQYF. The CDR3 bases are TGTGCCAGCAGTTTAATCGCACAGTCCACAGATACGCAGTATTTT.

The chain combines TRBV12-3 or TRBV12-4 with TRBJ2-7, with D possibly being TRBD2 (6 bases). The V gene lost 3 bases and the J gene lost 5 bases, with 14 bases spanning the gap. The CDR3 is 14 amino acids. The CDR3 reads CASSLAFGSHEQYF. The CDR3 nucleotides are TGTGCCAGCAGTTTGGCATTCGGGAGCCACGAGCAGTACTTC.

This sequence joins TRBV6-5 and TRBJ2-5; TRBD2 agrees at 7 bases. The assigned J gene may be wrong: the sequence end matches TRBJ2-7 better. The length of the CDR3 is 15 residues. Germline-derived CDR1 and CDR2 are MNHEY and SVGAGI. The CDR3 bases are TGTGCCAGCAGGTTAATTAGGGAGGGACCCTACGAGCAGTACTTC. Translation gives CASRLIREGPYEQYF.

V is TRBV9 and J is TRBJ1-2, with D possibly matching TRBD1 (6 bases). V lost 3 bases, J lost 4 bases, and 10 bases lay in between. This CDR3 has 13 residues. CDR1 and CDR2 (germline): SGDLS, YYNGEE. The CDR3 loop is CASSAGQIYGYTF. DNA for the CDR3: TGTGCCAGCAGCGCTGGACAGATCTATGGCTACACCTTC.

The rearrangement links TRBV7-9 to TRBJ2-5; D is possibly TRBD1 (6 bases). CDR3 length equals 16 residues. V was shortened by 1 base and J by 2 bases, with 14 bases between the two germline ends. Germline CDR1 SEHNR, CDR2 FQNEAQ (reference sequence). The CDR3 region has the DNA TGTGCCAGCAGCTTAGGCAGGGGTTTTGAACAAGAGACCCAGTACTTC. As protein: CASSLGRGFEQETQYF.

This clonotype has more than one count but fewer than ten. V usage is TRBV4-3 and J usage is TRBJ2-7; perhaps D is TRBD1 or TRBD2 (6 bases each). The DNA end is more similar to TRBJ2-5, so the J call may be wrong. The CDR3 contains 15 residues. Germline V CDR1 and CDR2: LGHNA, YSLEER. CDR3 sequence: CASSQGGGRGETQYF. CDR3 sequence (DNA): TGCGCCAGCAGCCAAGGAGGGGGGAGAGGTGAGACCCAGTACTTC.

There are a few counts of this clonotype. The V call is TRBV20-1, the J call TRBJ2-3; D is undetermined. The CDR3 contains 13 residues. The germline CDR1 and CDR2 sequences are DFQATT and SNEGSKA (reference sequence). V was trimmed by 0 bases and J by 0 bases, leaving 4 bases between them. The CDR3 DNA is TGCAGTGCTAGAGAGGCTAGCACAGATACGCAGTATTTT. Translated, it gives CSAREASTDTQYF.

This clonotype was recorded a few times. The chain links TRBV7-2 to TRBJ2-5; 8 bases align to TRBD1. Matching the DNA end better, TRBJ2-7 makes the J call doubtful. Germline lookup yields CDR1 SGHTA and CDR2 FQGNSA. The CDR3 is 14 residues long. Here the CDR3 reads CASSLRTGLYEQYF. CDR3 DNA: TGTGCCAGCAGCCTAAGGACAGGGCTGTACGAGCAGTACTTC.

This clonotype was detected only a few times. The rearrangement links TRBV13 to TRBJ1-1; tentative D call: TRBD1 (5 bases). V gave up 5 bases and J gave up 0 bases, with 13 bases separating them. Looked up from germline, CDR1 is PRHDT and CDR2 is FYEKMQ (reference sequence). This CDR3 region has 15 residues. The CDR3 DNA is TGTGCCAGCAGCCCGGGGACGGTCATGAACACTGAAGCTTTCTTT. Translating gives CASSPGTVMNTEAFF.

This rearrangement joins TRBV10-3 to TRBJ2-7; 12 bases are a match to TRBD2. The CDR3 sequence is 16 residues long. Per germline, CDR1 ENHRY and CDR2 SYGVKD. V lost 4 bases to trimming and J lost 0 bases; unmatched junction nucleotides: 4. The CDR3: CAISVLTSGSSYEQYF. The CDR3 DNA sequence: TGTGCCATCAGTGTGCTGACTAGCGGGAGCTCCTACGAGCAGTACTTC.

The gene calls are TRBV20-1 and TRBJ2-3, with D possibly matching TRBD1 (6 bases). Germline loops: CDR1 DFQATT, CDR2 SNEGSKA (reference sequence). The V end lost 6 bases, the J end lost 7 bases, and 20 bases lay between the germline ends. The CDR3 runs to 14 residues. The CDR3 sequence is CSAIGTGKGNTQYF. DNA of the CDR3: TGCAGTGCGATAGGAACAGGGAAAGGAAATACGCAGTATTTT.

J is TRBJ2-5 and V is TRBV7-7; D call uncertain. Trimming stripped 5 bases from V and 3 bases from J, with 13 bases between. Germline loops: CDR1 SSHAT, CDR2 FNYEAQ (reference sequence). This CDR3 is built from 14 residues. The DNA of the CDR3 is TGTGCCAGCAGCGTACTCAACTCAGAAGAGACCCAGTACTTC. This codes for CASSVLNSEETQYF. Full variable domain (missing parts from reference TRBV7-7 and TRBJ2-5): GAGVSQSPRYKVTKRGQDVTLRCDPISSHATLYWYQQALGQGPEFLTYFNYEAQPDKSGLPSDRFSAERPEGSISTLTIQRTEQRDSAMYRCASSVLNSEETQYFGPGTRLLVL.

This clonotype was recorded a few times. J is TRBJ2-1 and V is TRBV29-1; D remains ambiguous. This CDR3 spans 13 amino acids. From germline, CDR1 is SQVTM and CDR2 ANQGSEA. Trimming left V 3 bases short and J 8 bases short, with 14 bases between. The CDR3 loop reads CSVESQVGDEQFF. The CDR3 DNA reads TGCAGCGTTGAGAGCCAGGTAGGCGATGAGCAGTTCTTC.

This clonotype was observed many times. The CDR3 coding sequence is TGTGCCAGCAGCCCAGAGCGTGTACACTACGAGCAGTACTTC. This codes for CASSPERVHYEQYF. This chain connects TRBV11-2 to TRBJ2-7; D not certain. The germline V and J ends were trimmed by 5 bases and 3 bases, with 14 bases remaining between them. The CDR3 totals 14 residues. CDR1 and CDR2 from the germline V gene are SGHAT and FQNNGV.

This clonotype was counted between two and nine times. The V call is TRBV7-9, the J call TRBJ2-7; 10 bases match TRBD2. Germline assignment: CDR1 SEHNR and CDR2 FQNEAQ (reference sequence). V shed 2 bases and J 5 bases; nucleotides not matched to a gene: 6. The CDR3 covers 15 residues. The CDR3 protein is CASSLISGRANEQYF. DNA of the CDR3: TGTGCCAGCAGCTTAATAAGCGGGAGGGCCAACGAGCAGTACTTC.

The chain recombines TRBV5-1 with TRBJ1-2; no clear D. The CDR3 length is 14 residues. V gave up 2 bases and J gave up 3 bases, with 11 bases separating them. Germline assignment: CDR1 SGHRS and CDR2 YFSETQ. This chain's CDR3 is CASSFGRDHYGYTF. The DNA of the CDR3 is TGCGCCAGCAGCTTCGGACGGGATCACTATGGCTACACCTTC.

The chain recombines TRBV4-3 with TRBJ1-6; TRBD1 aligns across 7 bases. This CDR3 is 18 amino acids long. The V and J ends lost 0 bases and 7 bases, in that order; junction bases with no gene match: 12. Germline V gene sequence: CDR1 LGHNA, CDR2 YSLEER. CDR3 protein: CASSQDYTGDSGNSPLHF. The CDR3 DNA follows: TGCGCCAGCAGCCAAGATTACACAGGGGATTCAGGAAATTCACCCCTCCACTTT.

The chain recombines TRBV7-9 with TRBJ1-2; D perhaps matches TRBD1 (6 bases). The length of the CDR3 is 14 residues. Trimming shortened V by 5 bases and J by 2 bases, and 12 bases separated the two germline ends. CDR1 is SEHNR, CDR2 FQNEAQ, per germline (reference sequence). CDR3 amino acids: CASSGRDTNYGYTF. In DNA form, the CDR3 reads TGTGCCAGCAGCGGAAGGGACACCAACTATGGCTACACCTTC.